Listed below are T cell receptor beta chains from one sample, sequenced in a study of OX40 agonist ivuxolimab in advanced cancers. TCRdb's copy holds only in-frame clones and misses some; the assay was immunoSEQ multiplex PCR. The sample shows fewer than 45,000 clones, under 90% of them seen only once. The sequenced sample was CD4+ or CD8+ T cells sorted from blood, obtained in a trial of the OX40 agonist ivuxolimab. The receptors derive from an adult with an advanced solid tumor such as melanoma, head and neck, liver or kidney cancer. Each CDR3 is given with its conserved first and last residue. The D gene is left open where the match is weak. Part of the rows lack a size; the others show once, few, many or a class for expanded clones.

TRBV29-1	TRBJ1-2	-	-	CSVQNLGGHGYTF	TGCAGCGTGCAAAACCTGGGGGGCCACGGCTACACCTTC
TRBV11-1	TRBJ2-7	-	-	CASSFDPGRAYEQYF	TGTGCCAGCAGCTTTGACCCGGGCCGTGCCTACGAGCAGTACTTC
TRBV14	TRBJ2-3	-	-	CASSQDTSTDTQYF	TGTGCCAGCAGCCAAGATACGAGCACAGATACGCAGTATTTT
TRBV6-5	TRBJ2-7	-	-	CASSYEGGSNEQYF	TGTGCCAGCAGTTACGAAGGAGGCAGCAACGAGCAGTACTTC
TRBV28	TRBJ2-1	TRBD2	-	CASSLSSGGLYNEQFF	TGTGCCAGCAGTTTATCCTCGGGGGGGCTCTACAATGAGCAGTTCTTC
TRBV19	TRBJ1-1	-	-	CASSIRPNTEAFF	TGTGCCAGTAGTATAAGACCGAACACTGAAGCTTTCTTT
TRBV5-8	TRBJ2-3	-	-	CASSPTRTDHTDTQYF	TGTGCCAGCAGCCCAACCCGGACGGATCACACAGATACGCAGTATTTT
TRBV5-6	TRBJ1-4	-	once	CASQLGVTTNEKLFF	TGTGCCAGCCAACTCGGTGTTACAACTAATGAAAAACTGTTTTTT
TRBV14	TRBJ2-2	-	-	CASSQDYYRFKDTGELFF	TGTGCCAGCAGCCAAGATTATTACAGGTTTAAGGACACCGGGGAGCTGTTTTTT
TRBV27	TRBJ2-3	TRBD2	-	CASALATSTDTQYF	TGTGCCAGCGCACTAGCGACTAGCACAGATACGCAGTATTTT
TRBV2	TRBJ1-1	-	-	CASMGDFAFF	TGTGCCAGCATGGGGGATTTCGCTTTCTTT
TRBV7-9	TRBJ1-1	-	-	CASSTQPGEVIEAFF	TGTGCCAGCAGCACTCAACCAGGGGAGGTGATTGAAGCTTTCTTT
TRBV7-9	TRBJ2-7	TRBD1	-	CASSPGTGGFYEQYF	TGTGCCAGCAGCCCAGGGACAGGGGGCTTCTACGAGCAGTACTTC
TRBV9	TRBJ2-1	-	once	CASSVAGAQHNEQFF	TGTGCCAGCAGCGTAGCAGGAGCACAACACAATGAGCAGTTCTTC
TRBV11-3	TRBJ1-4	-	-	CASSLGTAYEKLFF	TGTGCCAGCAGCTTAGGAACAGCCTATGAAAAACTGTTTTTT
TRBV19	TRBJ1-2	TRBD1	once	CASNKGQAYGYTF	TGTGCCAGTAACAAGGGACAGGCCTATGGCTACACCTTC
TRBV7-8	TRBJ2-7	-	-	CASRRQELPTYEQYF	TGTGCCAGCCGTCGGCAGGAACTTCCCACCTACGAGCAGTACTTC
TRBV19	TRBJ2-1	-	-	CASSMTADRYNEQFF	TGTGCCAGTAGTATGACGGCGGACCGCTACAATGAGCAGTTCTTC
TRBV7-2	TRBJ1-1	-	-	CASSLAVGQSNTEAFF	TGTGCCAGCAGCTTAGCGGTTGGACAGTCTAACACTGAAGCTTTCTTT
TRBV13	TRBJ1-1	-	-	CASSLGASSTGPNTEAFF	TGTGCCAGCAGCTTAGGGGCCTCCTCTACAGGCCCGAACACTGAAGCTTTCTTT
TRBV27	TRBJ2-7	-	-	CASSLAGLGDEQYF	TGTGCCAGCAGTTTAGCAGGGCTTGGCGACGAGCAGTACTTC
TRBV28	TRBJ1-2	-	-	CASSSTGSWLNYGYTF	TGTGCCAGCAGTTCGACAGGATCATGGCTAAACTATGGCTACACCTTC
TRBV10-3	TRBJ1-2	TRBD1	-	CAISESPGGQGFFYGYTF	TGTGCCATCAGTGAGTCGCCTGGGGGACAGGGCTTCTTCTATGGCTACACCTTC
TRBV28	TRBJ2-4	TRBD1	-	CASSFGLTGTAQYF	TGTGCCAGCAGTTTTGGACTGACCGGGACAGCTCAGTACTTC
TRBV6-5	TRBJ2-1	TRBD2	few	CASTGLAGGGEQFF	TGTGCCAGCACCGGACTAGCGGGAGGCGGTGAGCAGTTCTTC
TRBV9	TRBJ2-4	-	-	CASSVGGPGVDIQYF	TGTGCCAGCAGCGTAGGGGGGCCAGGGGTGGACATTCAGTACTTC
TRBV7-6	TRBJ1-2	-	few	CASSYPGDYGYTF	TGTGCCAGCAGCTACCCAGGAGACTATGGCTACACCTTC
TRBV7-8	TRBJ2-3	-	-	CASSLGGAPSTDTQYF	TGTGCCAGCAGCTTAGGGGGAGCCCCGAGCACAGATACGCAGTATTTT
TRBV7-8	TRBJ2-7	-	-	CASSLTASYEQYF	TGTGCCAGCAGCTTGACAGCGTCCTACGAGCAGTACTTC
TRBV4-2	TRBJ2-3	-	few	CASSQALGGTDTQYF	TGTGCCAGCAGCCAGGCCCTAGGAGGGACAGATACGCAGTATTTT
TRBV11-2	TRBJ1-6	-	-	CASSPRPGGIGNSPLHF	TGTGCCAGCAGCCCACGCCCCGGGGGCATAGGAAATTCACCCCTCCACTTT